These T cell receptor beta chains were read from a single sample in a study of blood T cell repertoires in COVID-19. This table comes from immunoSEQ multiplex PCR, and its TCRdb copy is limited to in-frame clones, with some not included. Among approximately 90,000 clones listed, roughly 83% were seen once. What was sequenced was peripheral blood. The receptors derive from a woman over 75 with active or convalescent COVID-19. Each CDR3 is given with its conserved first and last residue. The order of the fields is J gene, V gene, D gene, clone size, CDR3 DNA, CDR3 protein. A D gene is named only where the DNA matches it firmly. Where a row states a size, it is once, few, many or the class of an expanded clone; other rows omit it.

TRBJ2-1 | TRBV7-8 | TRBD1 | . | TGTGCCAGCAGCTTAGGACACCTAACAGGGGATGAGCAGTTCTTC | CASSLGHLTGDEQFF
TRBJ2-2 | TRBV9 | . | . | TGTGCCAGCAGAGGGGCCGGGGAGCTGTTTTTT | CASRGAGELFF
TRBJ2-3 | TRBV13 | TRBD1 | . | TGTGCCAGCAGCTCCCGGGACAGGGCAACAGATACGCAGTATTTT | CASSSRDRATDTQYF
TRBJ1-2 | TRBV2 | . | . | TGTGCCAGCAGTCGAGGACAACTCAGGGGCTACACCTTC | CASSRGQLRGYTF
TRBJ2-5 | TRBV4-1 | . | . | TGCGCCAGCAGCCAAGAATGGCAGGACATGGAGACCCAGTACTTC | CASSQEWQDMETQYF
TRBJ1-6 | TRBV7-8 | . | once | TGTGCCAGCAGCTCCCAGGGGAATTCACCCCTCCACTTT | CASSSQGNSPLHF
TRBJ1-2 | TRBV19 | . | once | TGTGCCAGTAAAAGGCAGGGATTATGGTATGGCTACACCTTC | CASKRQGLWYGYTF
TRBJ1-2 | TRBV7-3 | TRBD1 | . | TGTGCCAGCAGTTTAGGGGACAGGGGGCTCGGGATGGATGGCTACACCTTC | CASSLGDRGLGMDGYTF
TRBJ1-2 | TRBV19 | TRBD1 | . | TGTGCCAGCATGGACAGGGGATTCGAGGGCTACACCTTC | CASMDRGFEGYTF
TRBJ2-1 | TRBV11-3 | . | . | TGTGCCAGCAGCTTAGGGAGGGAAGTTTACAATGAGCAGTTCTTC | CASSLGREVYNEQFF
TRBJ2-3 | TRBV19 | TRBD2 | . | TGTGCCAGTAGTATAGGACTAGCAACAGATACGCAGTATTTT | CASSIGLATDTQYF
TRBJ2-5 | TRBV18 | TRBD2 | . | TGTGCCAGCTCATCAAGCGGGAGAATAGAGACCCAGTACTTC | CASSSSGRIETQYF
TRBJ1-6 | TRBV4-1 | TRBD1 | . | TGCGCCAGCAGCCAGTTATTGACAGGGCCCTCACCCCTCCACTTT | CASSQLLTGPSPLHF
TRBJ1-1 | TRBV12-3/TRBV12-4 | TRBD1 | . | TGTGCCAGCAGTTGGACAGGCGGTGCTGAAGCTTTCTTT | CASSWTGGAEAFF
TRBJ1-4 | TRBV29-1 | TRBD1 | . | TGCAGCGCCTCTACAGGGGGTAATGAAAAACTGTTTTTT | CSASTGGNEKLFF
TRBJ2-1 | TRBV24-1 | . | . | TGTGCCACCAGTGATTTTTTCGATGAGCAGTTCTTC | CATSDFFDEQFF
TRBJ1-1 | TRBV12-3/TRBV12-4 | . | . | TGTGCCAGCAGTAATCCGGGGTACACTGAAGCTTTCTTT | CASSNPGYTEAFF
TRBJ2-1 | TRBV5-6 | . | . | TGTGCCAGCAGCTTTTGGAGCTCCTACAATGAGCAGTTCTTC | CASSFWSSYNEQFF
TRBJ1-3 | TRBV3-1/TRBV3-2 | . | . | TGTGCCAGCAGCCAAGGGAGTGGAGGAGGAAACACCATATATTTT | CASSQGSGGGNTIYF
TRBJ2-3 | TRBV25-1 | TRBD1 | . | TGTGCCAGCAGTGCTACAGGGGACACAGATACGCAGTATTTT | CASSATGDTDTQYF
TRBJ1-3 | TRBV18 | TRBD1 | . | TGTGCCAGCTCACCACAGGGGGCGGCTGGAAACACCATATATTTT | CASSPQGAAGNTIYF
TRBJ1-6 | TRBV7-3 | . | . | TGTGCCAGCAGCCAAGGGGCAGGCCTGCACCTCCACTTT | CASSQGAGLHLHF